The 18 T cell receptor beta chains listed next were all sequenced from one sample in a study of T cells in Graves' hyperthyroidism and ophthalmopathy (dated by TCRdb to about 2019). Libraries came from multiplex PCR. TCRdb lists the instrument as Illumina HiSeq 2000. TCR beta CDR3 regions were amplified from RNA transcripts. The first round of RT-PCR for the TCR CDR3 was performed with the HTBI primer set and the Qiagen OneStep RT-PCR kit. TCRdb trimmed the raw reads at Q25, called clones with MiXCR and kept productive beta chains. Rows with one shared CDR3 protein collapse into an entry with the most common genes and DNA. The sample data list some 340,000 distinct CDR3 sequences, and about an eighth of these were observed just once. The top ten clones comprise roughly 33% of the sample. The sequencing input was blood. The receptors derive from a middle-aged woman with Graves' ophthalmopathy.

This clonotype was counted a few times. Being one base from a much bigger clone, this may be a read error. The chain recombines TRBV6-2 or TRBV6-3 with TRBJ2-1; TRBD1 is a possible D gene (6 bases). The CDR3 extends over 15 amino acids. The V gene's germline CDR1 is MNHEY and CDR2 SVGEGT. DNA for the CDR3: TGTACCAGCAGTTACCGGGACAACTCCTACAATGAGCAGTTCTTC. Protein: CTSSYRDNSYNEQFF.

Ten or more counts support this clonotype. The J gene is TRBJ1-6, the V gene TRBV2; D remains unclear. Trimming took 6 bases from V and 0 from J, leaving 9 bases between them. Germline values: CDR1 SNHLY, CDR2 FYNNEI. This CDR3 has 15 residues. The CDR3 loop reads CASRRTSSYNSPLHF. Here the CDR3 DNA reads TGTGCCAGCAGGCGGACGAGCTCCTATAATTCACCCCTCCACTTT.

This clonotype showed up many times. The chain has TRBV6-1 and TRBJ2-1; 14 bases align to TRBD2. Germline CDR1 MNHNS, CDR2 SASEGT. There are 15 residues in the CDR3. The junction had 5 bases not matched to a gene; V was cut back by 6 bases and J by 7 bases. In DNA form, the CDR3 reads TGTGCCAGCAGACTGGGACTAGCGGGAGTAAATGAGCAGTTCTTC. It yields the protein CASRLGLAGVNEQFF.

The chain employs TRBV19 and TRBJ1-5; tentative D call: TRBD1 (6 bases). V was cut by 3 bases and J by 6 bases, with 18 bases left in between. The V gene's germline CDR1 is LNHDA and CDR2 SQIVND (reference sequence). The CDR3 extends over 16 amino acids. The CDR3 nucleotides are TGTGCCAGTAGTATGGGGGCTTCGGGACTCGGTCAGCCCCAGCATTTT. The encoded protein is CASSMGASGLGQPQHF.

This clonotype was seen many times. The chain uses TRBV29-1 and TRBJ1-4; the match to TRBD1 covers 8 bases. Germline V gene sequence: CDR1 SQVTM, CDR2 ANQGSEA. CDR3 length: 15 amino acids. Germline trimming cut 6 bases from V and 4 bases from J; bases unmatched to any gene: 10. The CDR3 region is CSVGAGTGFNEKLFF. In DNA form, the CDR3 reads TGCAGCGTGGGAGCCGGGACAGGATTTAATGAAAAACTGTTTTTT. Variable domain in full (rest from reference TRBV29-1 and TRBJ1-4): SAVISQKPSRDICQRGTSLTIQCQVDSQVTMMFWYRQQPGQSLTLIATANQGSEATYESGFVIDKFPISRPNLTFSTLTVSNMSPEDSSIYLCSVGAGTGFNEKLFFGSGTQLSVL.

This clonotype has a count of ten or more. J is TRBJ2-1 and V is TRBV10-2; 16 bases fit TRBD2. Germline CDR1 is WSHSY and CDR2 is SAAADI. V trimming: 0 bases; J trimming: 12 bases; junction bases outside the gene matches: 8. This CDR3 has 17 amino acids. CDR3 sequence (DNA): TGCGCCAGCAGTGAGTCCACCGGGACTAGCGGGGGGGGCCGGCAGTTCTTC. Its protein product is CASSESTGTSGGGRQFF.

This clonotype was counted ten times or more. This chain links TRBV6-1 with TRBJ2-3; D not certain. Trimming took off 8 bases at V and 5 bases at J, with 8 bases between the two ends. Per germline, CDR1 MNHNS and CDR2 SASEGT. The length of the CDR3 is 11 residues. The CDR3 nucleotides read TGTGCCAGCGTTAACGAAGATACGCAGTATTTT. Protein: CASVNEDTQYF.

With respect to this clonotype: Given the absence of the conserved phenylalanine or tryptophan at the CDR3 end, a read error is likely. The chain recombines TRBV12-3 or TRBV12-4 with TRBJ1-2; 7 bases agree with TRBD1. The CDR3 runs 18 residues. Germline trimming cut 2 bases from V and 2 bases from J; bases unmatched to any gene: 14. CDR3 sequence: CASSLYILRQGLNYGYTL. CDR3 coding DNA: TGTGCCAGCAGTTTATACATTTTGAGACAGGGCCTCAACTATGGCTACACCCTC.

V gene TRBV3-1 combines with J gene TRBJ1-2; TRBD1 is a possible D gene (6 bases). The germline V gene has CDR1 LGHDT and CDR2 YNNKEL (reference sequence). V lost 5 bases to trimming and J lost 5 bases, with 12 bases between them. This CDR3 region has 13 residues. CDR3 sequence reads: CASSEKGGYGYTF. The DNA of the CDR3 is TGTGCCAGCAGCGAAAAAGGGGGGTATGGCTACACCTTC.

Of note for this clonotype: A much more abundant neighbour one base away suggests this may be a read error. The chain couples TRBV7-8 to TRBJ2-2, with D possibly matching TRBD2 (6 bases). Looked up from germline, CDR1 is SGHVS and CDR2 is FQNEAQ. CDR3 length: 16 amino acids. CDR3 residues: CASSLARDFNTGVLFF. Written as DNA, the CDR3 is TGTGCCAGCAGCTTAGCACGGGACTTTAACACCGGGGTGCTGTTTTTT.

V and J are TRBV19 and TRBJ2-1; D may match TRBD1 or TRBD2 (5 bases each). The CDR3 extends over 14 amino acids. Trimming left V 6 bases short and J 5 bases short, with 14 bases between. CDR1 and CDR2 from the germline V gene are LNHDA and SQIVND (reference sequence). The CDR3 reads CASRHRDGDNEQFF. The CDR3 coding sequence is TGTGCCAGTAGACACCGGGACGGCGACAATGAGCAGTTCTTC.

In its sample, this clonotype was seen many times. The J gene is TRBJ2-7, the V gene TRBV6-1, with 12 positions matching TRBD1. CDR1 is MNHNS and CDR2 is SASEGT in the germline V gene. J was trimmed by 4 bases and V by 6 bases; bases with no gene match: 10. The CDR3 runs 16 residues. CDR3 sequence (DNA): TGTGCCAGCAGACCTCCCCCGGGACAGGGGGCTTACGAGCAGTACTTC. Protein: CASRPPPGQGAYEQYF.

This clonotype appeared many times. V and J are TRBV9 and TRBJ1-4; TRBD1 matches at 9 bases. V trimming: 3 bases; J trimming: 4 bases; junction bases outside the gene matches: 4. Germline V gene data show CDR1 as SGDLS and CDR2 as YYNGEE. This CDR3 region has 15 residues. CDR3 region: CASSALTGGNEKLFF. The CDR3 DNA reads as TGTGCCAGCAGCGCCCTGACAGGGGGTAATGAAAAACTGTTTTTT.

This clonotype was detected many times. The gene calls are TRBV12-3 or TRBV12-4 and TRBJ2-2, with 15 bases matching TRBD2. This CDR3 contains 17 residues. With 4 bases clipped from V and 3 bases from J, the junction kept 3 bases outside the gene matches. CDR3 residues: CASSWGLAGGHTGELFF. DNA of the CDR3: TGTGCCAGCAGTTGGGGACTAGCGGGAGGTCACACCGGGGAGCTGTTTTTT.

V gene TRBV11-3 combines with J gene TRBJ2-1, with TRBD2 matching over 7 bases. The CDR3 contains 14 residues. The V gene end was trimmed by 7 bases and the J gene end by 0 bases; junction bases not matched to a gene: 3. CDR1 is SGHNT, CDR2 YENEEA, per germline. DNA for the CDR3: TGTGCCAGCACGGGGGGTAGCTCCTACAATGAGCAGTTCTTC. Protein sequence: CASTGGSSYNEQFF.

This clonotype was detected ten times or more. The chain employs TRBV28 and TRBJ1-2; no reliable D call. Deletions cut 4 bases from V and 7 bases from J, with 10 bases between. CDR1 and CDR2 from the germline V gene are MDHEN and SYDVKM. CDR3 length: 12 residues. CDR3 DNA sequence: TGTGCCAGCAGTTCGAGGGATGGTGGCTACACCTTC. Residues: CASSSRDGGYTF.

This clonotype was counted a few times. V usage is TRBV4-1 and J usage is TRBJ1-5, with D hard to call. The germline V and J ends were trimmed by 1 base and 7 bases, with 8 bases remaining between them. The germline CDR1 and CDR2 sequences are MGHRA and YSYEKL. There are 13 residues in the CDR3. The CDR3, as DNA: TGCGCCAGCAGCCAAGTTGACGGACAGCCCCAGCATTTT. It yields the protein CASSQVDGQPQHF.

In its sample, this clonotype was seen many times. The chain combines TRBV3-1 with TRBJ2-1, with D perhaps matching TRBD2 (6 bases). Per the germline V gene, CDR1 is LGHDT and CDR2 is YNNKEL (reference sequence). The CDR3 is 14 residues long. Trimming left V 1 base short and J 7 bases short, with 11 bases between. In nucleotides, the CDR3 is TGTGCCAGCAGCCAAGGGGGGAGGACGAATGAGCAGTTCTTC. Its translation: CASSQGGRTNEQFF.